This T cell receptor (beta chain) was observed in a study of CD8+CD57+ T cells in acquired aplastic anemia. Comments on this clonotype: Its antigen is not identified.

Whoever was chosen for sequencing had shown CD8+CD57+ cell expansion by flow cytometry. Each of the patients presented with severe acquired aplastic anemia. The blood sampling took place in patients who had so far received no therapy. Genomic DNA, the template, was used for profiling of the TCR beta VDJ and CDR3. TCRdb fed the reads into MiXCR, producing one record per CDR3 protein. The sample shows about 180,000 distinct CDR3 sequences, roughly 48% of them seen only once. Per germline, CDR1 SGHKS and CDR2 YYEKEE (reference sequence). This CDR3 region has 14 residues. With V trimmed by 0 bases and J by 4 bases, 4 bases remained unmatched. Study results and caveats: Patients shared twenty-nine CD8+ CDR3 sequences with controls.

The receptor's source is a human donor with aplastic anemia. Source material: sorted CD4+, CD8+, or CD8+CD57+ T cells (not recorded which) from PBMCs. This chain connects TRBV5-5 to TRBJ2-7; 7 nucleotides agree with TRBD2. CDR3 nucleotides: TGTGCCAGCAGCTTGGGCGCGGGAGCATACGAGCAGTACTTC. Translated: CASSLGAGAYEQYF.